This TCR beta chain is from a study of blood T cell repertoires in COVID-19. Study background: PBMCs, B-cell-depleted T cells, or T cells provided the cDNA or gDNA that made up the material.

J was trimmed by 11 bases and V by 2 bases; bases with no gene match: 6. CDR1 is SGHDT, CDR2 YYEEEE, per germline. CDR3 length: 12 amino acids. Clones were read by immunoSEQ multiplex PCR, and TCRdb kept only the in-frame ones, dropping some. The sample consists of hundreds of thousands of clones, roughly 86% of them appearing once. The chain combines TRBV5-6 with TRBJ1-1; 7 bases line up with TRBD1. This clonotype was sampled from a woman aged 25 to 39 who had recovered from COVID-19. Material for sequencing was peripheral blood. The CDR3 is CASSLTGEGAFF. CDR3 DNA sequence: TGTGCCAGCAGCTTAACAGGGGAAGGTGCTTTCTTT. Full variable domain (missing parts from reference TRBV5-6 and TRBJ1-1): DAGVTQSPTHLIKTRGQQVTLRCSPKSGHDTVSWYQQALGQGPQFIFQYYEEEERQRGNFPDRFSGHQFPNYSSELNVNALLLGDSALYLCASSLTGEGAFFGQGTRLTVV.